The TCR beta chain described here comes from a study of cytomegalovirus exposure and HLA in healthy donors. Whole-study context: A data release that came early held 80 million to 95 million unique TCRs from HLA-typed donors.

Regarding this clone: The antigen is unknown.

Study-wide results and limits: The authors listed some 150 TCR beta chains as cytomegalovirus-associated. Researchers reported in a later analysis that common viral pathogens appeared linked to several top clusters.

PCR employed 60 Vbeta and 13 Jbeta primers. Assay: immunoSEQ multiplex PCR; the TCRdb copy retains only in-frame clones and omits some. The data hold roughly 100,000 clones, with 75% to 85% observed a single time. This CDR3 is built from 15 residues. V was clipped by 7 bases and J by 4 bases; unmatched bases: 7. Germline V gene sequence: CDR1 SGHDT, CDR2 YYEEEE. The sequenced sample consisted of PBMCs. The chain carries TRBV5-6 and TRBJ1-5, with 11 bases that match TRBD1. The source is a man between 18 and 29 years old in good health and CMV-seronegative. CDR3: CASGPGQGANQPQHF. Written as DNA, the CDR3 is TGTGCCAGCGGCCCAGGACAGGGGGCAAATCAGCCCCAGCATTTT.